The 15 T cell receptor beta chains below were found in one sample sequenced in a study of blood T cells in healthy people across ages. Next came a second PCR, run for about 7 to 12 cycles, which used a sample-barcoded 5' primer along with a J-beta primer mix. One entry per CDR3 protein results from TCRdb running MiXCR on the 5' RACE reads. The sample includes roughly 680,000 distinct CDR3 sequences, 20% to 25% of them seen just once. The sample taken for sequencing was blood. These receptors all come from a man in his 70s in good health.

This clonotype came up a few times. J is TRBJ1-6 and V is TRBV10-3, with D possibly being TRBD1 (6 bases). Trimming pared 2 bases from V and 14 bases from J, leaving 19 bases between. The germline CDR1 and CDR2 sequences are ENHRY and SYGVKD. The CDR3 is made up of 15 amino acids. CDR3 in amino acids: CAISETTGDPITLHF. The CDR3 bases are TGTGCCATCAGTGAGACGACAGGAGATCCCATCACCCTCCACTTT.

In its sample, this clonotype was seen a few times. The chain carries TRBV20-1 and TRBJ2-5, with D perhaps TRBD1 (6 bases). Germline CDR1 and CDR2: DFQATT and SNEGSKA (reference sequence). Trimming removed 4 bases at V and 4 bases at J, with 10 bases between. The CDR3 runs to 12 residues. CDR3 in amino acids: CSATGDLETQYF. CDR3 bases: TGCAGTGCTACAGGGGACCTAGAGACCCAGTACTTC.

This clonotype has at least ten counts. V usage is TRBV2 and J usage is TRBJ2-7, with 8 bases matching TRBD1. Germline V gives CDR1 SNHLY, CDR2 FYNNEI. J lost 3 bases, V lost 5 bases, and 6 bases had no gene match. This CDR3 spans 14 amino acids. The chain's CDR3 is CASSTGTGIYEQYF. In DNA form, the CDR3 reads TGTGCCAGCAGTACCGGGACAGGAATCTACGAGCAGTACTTC.

This clonotype was detected only a few times. The junction departs from the called germline gene at one end, perhaps through a read error. V usage is TRBV9 and J usage is TRBJ2-5; 10 bases map to TRBD1. Germline V CDR1 and CDR2: SGDLS, YYNGEE. The length of the CDR3 is 17 residues. The CDR3 region has the DNA TGTGCCAGCAGCGTAGGCTCGTTGGGACAGGGGCAAGAGGCCCAGTACTTC. It specifies CASSVGSLGQGQEAQYF. Variable domain in full (rest from reference TRBV9 and TRBJ2-5): DSGVTQTPKHLITATGQRVTLRCSPRSGDLSVYWYQQSLDQGLQFLIQYYNGEERAKGNILERFSAQQFPDLHSELNLSSLELGDSALYFCASSVGSLGQGQEAQYFGPGTRLLVL.

The rearrangement joins TRBV20-1 to TRBJ1-5; D is unresolved. Germline V gene data show CDR1 as DFQATT and CDR2 as SNEGSKA (reference sequence). V lost 5 bases to trimming and J lost 4 bases, with 12 bases between them. This CDR3 is 13 amino acids long. CDR3 nucleotide sequence: TGCAGTGCTGGACTAGGCGGAAATCAGCCCCAGCATTTT. Translation: CSAGLGGNQPQHF.

A few counts support this clonotype. The chain couples TRBV10-3 to TRBJ2-7, with a tentative D call TRBD1 (7 bases). V was clipped by 10 bases and J by 1 base, with 14 bases between them. The germline V gene has CDR1 ENHRY and CDR2 SYGVKD. The CDR3 spans 13 residues. In DNA form, the CDR3 reads TGTGCCACCAGGGGGGACGCATCCTACGAGCAGTACTTC. Its protein product is CATRGDASYEQYF.

This clonotype was detected many times. The V gene is TRBV29-1, the J gene TRBJ2-5; 7 nucleotides match TRBD2. The CDR3 length is 13 residues. The V gene's germline CDR1 is SQVTM and CDR2 ANQGSEA. The J segment lost 4 bases and the V segment lost 4 bases, leaving 6 bases of the junction unmatched. In nucleotides, the CDR3 is TGCAGCGTTGCCGAGGGAGGGCGAGAGACCCAGTACTTC. Protein sequence: CSVAEGGRETQYF. The entire variable domain, with the rest obtained from reference TRBV29-1 and TRBJ2-5, is as follows: SAVISQKPSRDICQRGTSLTIQCQVDSQVTMMFWYRQQPGQSLTLIATANQGSEATYESGFVIDKFPISRPNLTFSTLTVSNMSPEDSSIYLCSVAEGGRETQYFGPGTRLLVL.

In regard to this clonotype: Sequence at one end of the junction differs from germline and may be a read error. V and J are TRBV18 and TRBJ2-7; 7 bases fit TRBD1. Germline CDR1 is KGHSH and CDR2 is LQKENI. CDR3 length equals 15 residues. CDR3 DNA: TGTGCCAACTCACCATTCCGGGACAGTACCTACGAGCAGTACTTC. Amino acids: CANSPFRDSTYEQYF.

This clonotype occurred a few times. The chain joins TRBV5-1 to TRBJ2-3; D unclear. Between the trimmed V and J ends, which lost 0 bases and 6 bases, there was a span of 11 bases. The CDR3 runs 14 residues. Germline V CDR1 and CDR2: SGHRS, YFSETQ. The CDR3 DNA reads as TGCGCCAGCAGCTTGGCGTACCTAGGGGATACGCAGTATTTT. It encodes CASSLAYLGDTQYF.

The chain is built from TRBV6-5 and TRBJ1-2; D is undetermined. CDR1 is MNHEY and CDR2 is SVGAGI in the germline V gene. V lost 0 bases, J lost 5 bases, and 7 bases lay in between. This CDR3 comprises 13 residues. Here the CDR3 DNA reads TGTGCCAGCAGTTACTCGGATGGTTATGGCTACACCTTC. It yields the protein CASSYSDGYGYTF.

The chain has TRBV2 and TRBJ2-1; D call uncertain. The CDR3 covers 14 residues. Deletions cut 5 bases from V and 7 bases from J, with 15 bases between. Germline V gene lookup returns CDR1 SNHLY and CDR2 FYNNEI. In DNA form, the CDR3 reads TGTGCCAGCAGTCGGCTCGTAACAGCAAATGAGCAGTTCTTC. Translation gives CASSRLVTANEQFF. Together with reference TRBV2 and TRBJ2-1, the CDR3 gives the full variable domain: EPEVTQTPSHQVTQMGQEVILRCVPISNHLYFYWYRQILGQKVEFLVSFYNNEISEKSEIFDDQFSVERPDGSNFTLKIRSTKLEDSAMYFCASSRLVTANEQFFGPGTRLTVL.

The V gene is TRBV10-3, the J gene TRBJ1-4; no clear D. This CDR3 spans 13 amino acids. The germline V and J ends were trimmed by 5 bases and 8 bases, with 12 bases remaining between them. Germline V gene sequence: CDR1 ENHRY, CDR2 SYGVKD. The CDR3 region is CAISPGLEEKLFF. CDR3 sequence (DNA): TGTGCCATCAGTCCCGGCTTGGAGGAAAAACTGTTTTTT.

The sample holds a few counts of this clonotype. The rearrangement links TRBV12-3 or TRBV12-4 to TRBJ2-1; 9 bases match TRBD2. The CDR3 runs 14 residues. V was pared by 5 bases and J by 6 bases, with 5 bases of the junction left unmatched. CDR3 sequence: CASSPQGLANEQFF. CDR3 in DNA: TGTGCCAGCAGTCCGCAGGGACTAGCCAATGAGCAGTTCTTC.

V gene TRBV11-2 combines with J gene TRBJ2-1, with D perhaps matching TRBD2 (6 bases). The CDR3 extends over 16 amino acids. The germline V gene has CDR1 SGHAT and CDR2 FQNNGV. V lost 1 base and J lost 6, with 16 bases in between. This CDR3 is CASSLVVYRGSNEQFF. The DNA of the CDR3 is TGTGCCAGCAGCTTAGTTGTTTATCGGGGGAGCAATGAGCAGTTCTTC.

This clonotype was seen a few times. The rearrangement links TRBV28 to TRBJ2-3; 10 bases are shared with TRBD1. Per the germline V gene, CDR1 is MDHEN and CDR2 is SYDVKM. V lost 4 bases to trimming and J lost 2 bases; unmatched junction nucleotides: 6. This CDR3 region has 16 residues. This CDR3 is CASSSPGQGLTDTQYF. Here the CDR3 DNA reads TGTGCCAGCAGTTCACCGGGACAGGGGCTCACAGATACGCAGTATTTT.